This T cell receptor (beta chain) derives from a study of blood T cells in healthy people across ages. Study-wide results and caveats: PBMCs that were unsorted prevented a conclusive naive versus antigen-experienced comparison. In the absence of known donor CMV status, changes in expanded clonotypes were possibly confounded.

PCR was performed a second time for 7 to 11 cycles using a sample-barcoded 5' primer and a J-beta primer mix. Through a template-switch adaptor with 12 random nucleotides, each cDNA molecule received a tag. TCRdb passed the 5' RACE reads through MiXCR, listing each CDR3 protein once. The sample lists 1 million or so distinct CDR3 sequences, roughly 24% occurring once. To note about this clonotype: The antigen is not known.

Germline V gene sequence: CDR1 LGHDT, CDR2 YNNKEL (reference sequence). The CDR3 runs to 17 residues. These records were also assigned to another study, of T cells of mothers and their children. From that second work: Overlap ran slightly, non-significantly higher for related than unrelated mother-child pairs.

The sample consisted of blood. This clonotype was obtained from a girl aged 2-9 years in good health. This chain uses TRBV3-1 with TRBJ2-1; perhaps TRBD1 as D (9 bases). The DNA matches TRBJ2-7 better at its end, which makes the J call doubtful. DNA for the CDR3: TGTGCCAGCAGCCAAGAGAATAGCGGGACAGGGTCGGGCGAGCAGTACTTC. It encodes CASSQENSGTGSGEQYF.